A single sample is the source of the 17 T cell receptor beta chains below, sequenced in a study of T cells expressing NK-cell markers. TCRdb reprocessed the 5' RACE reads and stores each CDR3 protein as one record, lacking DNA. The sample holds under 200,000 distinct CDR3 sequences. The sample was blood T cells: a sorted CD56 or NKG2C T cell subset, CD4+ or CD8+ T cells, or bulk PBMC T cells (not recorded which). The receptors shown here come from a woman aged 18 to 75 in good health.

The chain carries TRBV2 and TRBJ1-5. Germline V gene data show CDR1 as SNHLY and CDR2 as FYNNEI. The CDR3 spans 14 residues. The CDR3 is CASRGVAGNQPQHF.

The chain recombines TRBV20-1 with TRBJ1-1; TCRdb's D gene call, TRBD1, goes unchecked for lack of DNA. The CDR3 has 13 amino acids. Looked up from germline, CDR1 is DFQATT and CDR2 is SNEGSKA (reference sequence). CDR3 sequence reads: CSARPSMNTEAFF.

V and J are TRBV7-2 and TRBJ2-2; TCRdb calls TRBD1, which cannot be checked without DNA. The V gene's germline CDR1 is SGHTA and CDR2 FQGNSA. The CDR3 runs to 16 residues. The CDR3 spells CASSFTGTGATGELFF.

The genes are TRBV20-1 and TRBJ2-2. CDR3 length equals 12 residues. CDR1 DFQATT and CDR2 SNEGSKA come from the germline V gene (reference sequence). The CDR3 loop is CSATPDTGELFF.

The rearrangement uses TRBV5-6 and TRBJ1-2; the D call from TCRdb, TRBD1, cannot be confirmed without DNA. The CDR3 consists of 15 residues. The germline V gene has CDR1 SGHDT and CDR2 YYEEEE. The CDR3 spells CASSTRTGGNYGYTF.

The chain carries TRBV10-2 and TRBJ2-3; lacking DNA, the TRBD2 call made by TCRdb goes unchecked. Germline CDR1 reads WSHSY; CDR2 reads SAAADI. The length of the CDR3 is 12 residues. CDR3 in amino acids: CASSESQRGQYF.

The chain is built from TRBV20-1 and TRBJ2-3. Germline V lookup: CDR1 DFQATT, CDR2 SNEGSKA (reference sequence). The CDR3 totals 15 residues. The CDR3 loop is CSARDQRSSTDTQYF.

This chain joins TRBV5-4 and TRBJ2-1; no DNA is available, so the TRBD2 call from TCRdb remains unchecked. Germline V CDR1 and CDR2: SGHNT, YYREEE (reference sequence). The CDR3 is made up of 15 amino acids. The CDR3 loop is CASTLAGGPSNEQFF.

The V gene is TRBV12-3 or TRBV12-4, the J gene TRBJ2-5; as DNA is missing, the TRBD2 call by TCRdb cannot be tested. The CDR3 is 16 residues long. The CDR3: CASSLGGLSRGETQYF.

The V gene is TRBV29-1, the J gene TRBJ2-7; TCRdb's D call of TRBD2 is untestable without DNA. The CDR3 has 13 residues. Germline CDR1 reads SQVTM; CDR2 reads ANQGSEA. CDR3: CSVDLGGGNEQYF.

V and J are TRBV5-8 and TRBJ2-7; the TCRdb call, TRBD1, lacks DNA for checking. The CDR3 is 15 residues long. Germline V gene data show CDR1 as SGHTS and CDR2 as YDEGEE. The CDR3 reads CASSLQGQGADEQYF.

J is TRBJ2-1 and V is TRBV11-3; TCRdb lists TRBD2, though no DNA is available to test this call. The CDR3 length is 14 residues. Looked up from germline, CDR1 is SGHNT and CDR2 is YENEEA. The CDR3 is CASSSSGSVDEQFF.

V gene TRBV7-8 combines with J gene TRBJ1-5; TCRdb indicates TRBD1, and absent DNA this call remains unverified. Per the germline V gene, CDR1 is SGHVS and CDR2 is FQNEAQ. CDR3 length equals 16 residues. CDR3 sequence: CASSILGTYSNQPQHF. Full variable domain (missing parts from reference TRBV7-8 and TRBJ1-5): GAGVSQSPRYKVAKRGQDVALRCDPISGHVSLFWYQQALGQGPEFLTYFQNEAQLDKSGLPSDRFFAERPEGSVSTLKIQRTQQEDSAVYLCASSILGTYSNQPQHFGDGTRLSIL.

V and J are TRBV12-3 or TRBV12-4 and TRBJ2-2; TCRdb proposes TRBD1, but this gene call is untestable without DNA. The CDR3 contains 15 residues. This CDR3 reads CASSLAGGNTGELFF.

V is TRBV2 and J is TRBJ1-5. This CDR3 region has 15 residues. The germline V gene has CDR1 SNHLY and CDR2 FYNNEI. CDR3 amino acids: CASRTGLDSNQPQHF.

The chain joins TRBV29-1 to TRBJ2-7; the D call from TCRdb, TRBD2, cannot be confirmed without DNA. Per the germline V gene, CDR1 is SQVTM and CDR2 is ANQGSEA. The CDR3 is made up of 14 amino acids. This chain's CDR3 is CSYRGTSGNYEQYF.

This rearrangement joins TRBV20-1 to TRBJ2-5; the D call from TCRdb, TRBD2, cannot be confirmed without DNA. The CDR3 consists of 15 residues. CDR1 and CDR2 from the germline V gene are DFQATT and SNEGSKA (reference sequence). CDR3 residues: CSARDERGSKETQYF.